Each of the 23 T cell receptor beta chains below was sequenced from the same sample in a study of shared clonotypes between healthy human individuals. The assay was immunoSEQ multiplex PCR, and TCRdb's table has in-frame clones only and misses some. The sample records millions of clones, about 95% being singletons. Positive CCR7 selection of CD45RO-negative cells yielded the naive CD8 cells, and terminally differentiated effector memory CD45RA+ cells were excluded. The sequenced material came from naive CD8+ T cells sorted from blood. The receptor set was obtained from a young man in good health.

The V call is TRBV23-1, the J call TRBJ2-1; tentative D call: TRBD2 (7 bases). TRBV23-1 is annotated as an ORF whose role is uncertain. CDR3 length: 12 residues. With 4 bases removed from V and 12 bases from J, the gap between germline ends came to 13 bases. The CDR3 DNA is TGCGCCAGCAGTCTCGGGGGGCCAGGGCAGTTCTTC. Translated, it gives CASSLGGPGQFF.

Details on this clone: This sample also contains other DNA sequences that code for the same CDR3. V gene TRBV5-6 combines with J gene TRBJ1-1; TRBD1 matches at 8 bases. V was pared by 5 bases and J by 5 bases, with 8 bases of the junction left unmatched. This CDR3 is built from 14 residues. The germline gives CDR1 SGHDT, CDR2 YYEEEE. CDR3 DNA: TGTGCCAGCAGTTCCGGGACAGGAGTTACTGAAGCTTTCTTT. Amino acids: CASSSGTGVTEAFF.

The chain uses TRBV10-3 and TRBJ2-1, with D possibly TRBD2 on 5 matching bases. V was clipped by 2 bases and J by 0 bases, with 11 bases between them. This CDR3 has 16 residues. CDR1 is ENHRY, CDR2 SYGVKD, per germline. The CDR3 DNA follows: TGTGCCATCAGTGAGGACTACCGCAGCTCCTACAATGAGCAGTTCTTC. Its protein product is CAISEDYRSSYNEQFF.

A single count supports this clone. The V call is TRBV5-4, the J call TRBJ1-2; D is uncertain. Per the germline V gene, CDR1 is SGHNT and CDR2 is YYREEE (reference sequence). The CDR3 contains 13 residues. V was pared by 0 bases and J by 5 bases, with 8 bases between. The CDR3 nucleotides read TGTGCCAGCAGCTTGGGGCCTTCTTATGGCTACACCTTC. Its translation is CASSLGPSYGYTF.

This clone was seen only once. The rearrangement links TRBV30 to TRBJ1-6; D perhaps matches TRBD1 (6 bases). Germline CDR1 is GTSNPN and CDR2 is SVGIG (reference sequence). V was clipped by 1 base and J by 11 bases, with 24 bases between them. This CDR3 has 17 amino acids. CDR3 protein: CAWSAPGGRGIAAPLHF. In DNA, the CDR3 is TGTGCCTGGAGTGCCCCGGGAGGAAGGGGGATTGCGGCACCCCTCCACTTT.

The J gene is TRBJ1-1, the V gene TRBV7-9; D gene ambiguous. The CDR3 has 13 residues. Trimming pared 8 bases from V and 3 bases from J, leaving 13 bases between. Germline loops: CDR1 SEHNR, CDR2 FQNEAQ (reference sequence). The chain's CDR3 is CASGVEWHTEAFF. In nucleotides, the CDR3 is TGTGCCAGCGGGGTGGAGTGGCACACTGAAGCTTTCTTT.

Note on this clone: Other DNA sequences in the same sample also yield this CDR3. This chain connects TRBV6-1 to TRBJ2-3, with D tentatively TRBD2 (5 bases). The CDR3 is made up of 13 amino acids. V was cut by 2 bases and J by 3 bases, with 6 bases left in between. Germline assignment: CDR1 MNHNS and CDR2 SASEGT. The DNA of the CDR3 is TGTGCCAGCAGTGAAACGGGAACAGATACGCAGTATTTT. Translated: CASSETGTDTQYF.

The V and J genes are TRBV27 and TRBJ1-2, with a weak D call TRBD1 (6 bases). Trimming stripped 1 base from V and 8 bases from J, with 20 bases between. There are 16 residues in the CDR3. Germline V CDR1 and CDR2: MNHEY, SMNVEV (reference sequence). The CDR3 sequence: CASSLYPTGGPGGYTF. CDR3 in DNA: TGTGCCAGCAGTTTATATCCGACAGGTGGGCCCGGCGGCTACACCTTC.

This clone was seen only once. This chain joins TRBV5-6 and TRBJ1-3; D gene ambiguous. Germline lookup yields CDR1 SGHDT and CDR2 YYEEEE. CDR3 length: 16 residues. Between the trimmed V and J ends, which lost 1 base and 0 bases, there was a span of 11 bases. CDR3 nucleotide sequence: TGTGCCAGCAGCTTGATTGGCACATTCTCTGGAAACACCATATATTTT. Translation: CASSLIGTFSGNTIYF.

This chain connects TRBV30 to TRBJ1-1; D not resolved. Trimming stripped 1 base from V and 1 base from J, with 7 bases between. Germline-derived CDR1 and CDR2 are GTSNPN and SVGIG (reference sequence). The CDR3 sequence is 13 residues long. DNA of the CDR3: TGTGCCTGGAGTGAACAGACGAACACTGAAGCTTTCTTT. Translation: CAWSEQTNTEAFF. The whole variable domain, filled in from reference TRBV30 and TRBJ1-1, reads SQTIHQWPATLVQPVGSPLSLECTVEGTSNPNLYWYRQAAGRGLQLLFYSVGIGQISSEVPQNLSASRPQDRQFILSSKKLLLSDSGFYLCAWSEQTNTEAFFGQGTRLTVV.

The chain employs TRBV5-1 and TRBJ2-3, with D unclear. Germline CDR1 reads SGHRS; CDR2 reads YFSETQ. The CDR3 is 16 amino acids. Trimming took off 3 bases at V and 3 bases at J, with 17 bases between the two ends. The CDR3, as DNA: TGCGCCAGCAGCTCTCAGAATACAGTTAGAACAGATACGCAGTATTTT. This encodes CASSSQNTVRTDTQYF.

Concerning this clone: Other DNA sequences of this sample code for an identical CDR3. The chain has TRBV5-1 and TRBJ2-1, with 10 bases aligning to TRBD2. CDR3 size: 15 residues. Germline-derived CDR1 and CDR2 are SGHRS and YFSETQ. The V segment lost 4 bases and the J segment 4 bases; nucleotides outside the gene matches: 5. The chain's CDR3 is CASSLTSGYYNEQFF. As DNA, the CDR3 is TGCGCCAGCAGCCTGACTAGCGGGTATTACAATGAGCAGTTCTTC.

This clone is a singleton in its sample. The chain recombines TRBV7-2 with TRBJ2-3, with TRBD2 matching 14 bases. Trimming cost V 5 bases and J 0 bases; bases outside gene matches: 7. CDR1 SGHTA and CDR2 FQGNSA come from the germline V gene. The CDR3 is 18 amino acids. The CDR3 sequence: CASSTGTSGSFSTDTQYF. The DNA for the CDR3 is TGTGCCAGCAGCACCGGGACTAGCGGGAGTTTCAGCACAGATACGCAGTATTTT.

With respect to this clone: Other DNA variants within this sample encode the same CDR3. This sequence joins TRBV10-1 and TRBJ1-3; D is unclear. Germline CDR1 is WNHNN and CDR2 is SYGVQD (reference sequence). The CDR3 length is 15 residues. V was pared by 0 bases and J by 0 bases, with 6 bases between. Here the CDR3 DNA reads TGCGCCAGCAGTGAGTCGGCCAGCTCTGGAAACACCATATATTTT. The encoded protein is CASSESASSGNTIYF.

This chain uses TRBV27 with TRBJ1-1; 9 bases fit TRBD1. Germline V gene data show CDR1 as MNHEY and CDR2 as SMNVEV (reference sequence). This CDR3 spans 15 amino acids. V lost 5 bases to trimming and J lost 2 bases; unmatched junction nucleotides: 6. CDR3 nucleotides: TGTGCCAGCAGTCTAATGGGACAGGGAAACACTGAAGCTTTCTTT. This translates into CASSLMGQGNTEAFF.

The gene calls are TRBV30 and TRBJ2-5, with no clear D. Deletions cut 3 bases from V and 5 bases from J, with 4 bases between. Per germline, CDR1 GTSNPN and CDR2 SVGIG (reference sequence). The CDR3 contains 10 residues. The CDR3 spells CAWRGETQYF. Written as DNA, the CDR3 is TGTGCCTGGAGGGGGGAGACCCAGTACTTC.

The chain combines TRBV7-2 with TRBJ2-7; D might be TRBD1 (6 bases). The germline CDR1 and CDR2 sequences are SGHTA and FQGNSA. Trimming took 5 bases from V and 7 from J, leaving 12 bases between them. CDR3 length: 12 amino acids. For the CDR3, the DNA is TGTGCCAGCAGCACCACAGGGTCGGAGCAGTACTTC. This codes for CASSTTGSEQYF.

The chain recombines TRBV9 with TRBJ2-1, with TRBD1 matching 9 bases. The length of the CDR3 is 17 residues. CDR1 is SGDLS and CDR2 is YYNGEE in the germline V gene. V trimming: 3 bases; J trimming: 2 bases; junction bases outside the gene matches: 9. CDR3: CASSDGTGRYPYNEQFF. The CDR3 bases are TGTGCCAGCAGCGATGGGACAGGGAGGTACCCCTACAATGAGCAGTTCTTC.

The chain is built from TRBV4-1 and TRBJ2-7, with D perhaps being TRBD1 or TRBD2 (6 bases each). Trimming removed 0 bases at V and 4 bases at J, with 16 bases between. The CDR3 extends over 16 amino acids. Germline V gene sequence: CDR1 MGHRA, CDR2 YSYEKL. The CDR3 reads CASSQDQAGQEYEQYF. For the CDR3, the DNA is TGCGCCAGCAGCCAAGATCAGGCGGGACAAGAATACGAGCAGTACTTC.

The chain links TRBV7-2 to TRBJ2-3; tentative D call: TRBD1 (5 bases). V shed 1 base and J shed 0 bases, with 14 bases lying between them. CDR3 length equals 17 residues. Germline V gives CDR1 SGHTA, CDR2 FQGNSA. The CDR3 here is CASSLDRWETSTDTQYF. CDR3 bases: TGTGCCAGCAGCTTAGACAGGTGGGAAACTAGCACAGATACGCAGTATTTT.

The chain employs TRBV2 and TRBJ2-7; the D is unclear. Per germline, CDR1 SNHLY and CDR2 FYNNEI. V shed 5 bases and J shed 5 bases, with 4 bases lying between them. The CDR3 sequence is 10 residues long. The CDR3 region is CASSIDEQYF. CDR3 coding DNA: TGTGCCAGCAGTATCGACGAGCAGTACTTC.

The genes are TRBV11-2 and TRBJ2-2, with a tentative D call TRBD2 (5 bases). This CDR3 contains 15 residues. V shed 5 bases and J shed 7 bases, with 17 bases lying between them. Looked up from germline, CDR1 is SGHAT and CDR2 is FQNNGV. The CDR3 coding sequence is TGTGCCAGCAGCCTAGCCCCAATAGAGGACGGGGAGCTGTTTTTT. It yields the protein CASSLAPIEDGELFF.

CDR3 in DNA: TGTGCCAGCTTTGCAACAGGGTCCTACGAGCAGTACTTC. This sequence encodes CASFATGSYEQYF. V is TRBV5-5 and J is TRBJ2-7, with a possible D match to TRBD1 (6 bases). The CDR3 is made up of 13 amino acids. The germline V gene encodes CDR1 SGHKS and CDR2 YYEKEE (reference sequence). V gave up 7 bases and J gave up 1 base, with 12 bases separating them.